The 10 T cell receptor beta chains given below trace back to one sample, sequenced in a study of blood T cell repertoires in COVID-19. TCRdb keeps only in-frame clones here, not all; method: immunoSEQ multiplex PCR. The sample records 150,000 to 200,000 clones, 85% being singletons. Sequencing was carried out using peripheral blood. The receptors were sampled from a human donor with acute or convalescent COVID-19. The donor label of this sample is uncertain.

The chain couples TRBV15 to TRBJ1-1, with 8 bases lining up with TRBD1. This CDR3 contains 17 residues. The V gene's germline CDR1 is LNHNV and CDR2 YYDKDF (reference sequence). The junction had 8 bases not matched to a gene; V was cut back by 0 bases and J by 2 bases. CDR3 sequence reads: CATSRDLQGVLNTEAFF. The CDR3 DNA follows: TGTGCCACCAGCAGAGATTTACAGGGGGTACTTAACACTGAAGCTTTCTTT. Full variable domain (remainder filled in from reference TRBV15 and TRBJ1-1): DAMVIQNPRYQVTQFGKPVTLSCSQTLNHNVMYWYQQKSSQAPKLLFHYYDKDFNNEADTPDNFQSRRPNTSFCFLDIRSPGLGDTAMYLCATSRDLQGVLNTEAFFGQGTRLTVV.

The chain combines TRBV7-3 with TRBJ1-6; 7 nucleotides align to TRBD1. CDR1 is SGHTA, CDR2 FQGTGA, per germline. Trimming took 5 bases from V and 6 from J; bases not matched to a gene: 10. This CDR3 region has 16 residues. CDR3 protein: CASSQLRQGPNSPLHF. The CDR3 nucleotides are TGTGCCAGCAGCCAACTTAGACAGGGTCCTAATTCACCCCTCCACTTT.

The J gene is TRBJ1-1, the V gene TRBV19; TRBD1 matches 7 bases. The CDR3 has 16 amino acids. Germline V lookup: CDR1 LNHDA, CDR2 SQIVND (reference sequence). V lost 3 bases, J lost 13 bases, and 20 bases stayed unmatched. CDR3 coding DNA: TGTGCCAGTAGTATCGGGACTGACGCTCGGGCAGGGGGAGTTTTCTTT. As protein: CASSIGTDARAGGVFF.

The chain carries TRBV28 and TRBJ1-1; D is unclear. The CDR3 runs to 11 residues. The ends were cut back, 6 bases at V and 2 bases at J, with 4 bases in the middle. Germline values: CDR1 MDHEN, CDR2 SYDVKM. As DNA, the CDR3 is TGTGCCAGCAGGGGCAACACTGAAGCTTTCTTT. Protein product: CASRGNTEAFF.

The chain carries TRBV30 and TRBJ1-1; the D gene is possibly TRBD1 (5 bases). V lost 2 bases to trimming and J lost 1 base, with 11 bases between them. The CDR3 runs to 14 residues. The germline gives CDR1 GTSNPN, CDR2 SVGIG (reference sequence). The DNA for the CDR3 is TGTGCCTGGAGTCCCGGGACTCGGAACACTGAAGCTTTCTTT. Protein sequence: CAWSPGTRNTEAFF.

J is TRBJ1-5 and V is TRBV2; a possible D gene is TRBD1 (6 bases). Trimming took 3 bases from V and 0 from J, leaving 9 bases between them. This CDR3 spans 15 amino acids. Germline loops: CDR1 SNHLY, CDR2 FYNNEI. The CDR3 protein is CASSEDSFSNQPQHF. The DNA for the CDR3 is TGTGCCAGCAGTGAGGACAGCTTTAGCAATCAGCCCCAGCATTTT.

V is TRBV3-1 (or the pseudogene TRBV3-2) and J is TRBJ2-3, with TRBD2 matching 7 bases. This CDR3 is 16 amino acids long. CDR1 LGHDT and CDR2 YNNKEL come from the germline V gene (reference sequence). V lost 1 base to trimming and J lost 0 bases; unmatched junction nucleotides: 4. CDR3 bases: TGTGCCAGCAGCCAAGGTAGCGGGTTTAGCACAGATACGCAGTATTTT. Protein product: CASSQGSGFSTDTQYF.

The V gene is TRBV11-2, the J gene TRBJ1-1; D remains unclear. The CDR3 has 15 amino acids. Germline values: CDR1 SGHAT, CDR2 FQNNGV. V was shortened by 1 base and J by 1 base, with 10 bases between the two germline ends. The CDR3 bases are TGTGCCAGCAGCTTAGTGGCAGGATGGAACACTGAAGCTTTCTTT. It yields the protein CASSLVAGWNTEAFF.

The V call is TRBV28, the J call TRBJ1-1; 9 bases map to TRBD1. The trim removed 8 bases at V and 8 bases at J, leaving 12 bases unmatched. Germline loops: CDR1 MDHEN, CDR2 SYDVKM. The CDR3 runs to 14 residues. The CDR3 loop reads CASYPGTGLKEAFF. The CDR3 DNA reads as TGTGCCAGCTACCCCGGGACAGGGCTGAAGGAAGCTTTCTTT.

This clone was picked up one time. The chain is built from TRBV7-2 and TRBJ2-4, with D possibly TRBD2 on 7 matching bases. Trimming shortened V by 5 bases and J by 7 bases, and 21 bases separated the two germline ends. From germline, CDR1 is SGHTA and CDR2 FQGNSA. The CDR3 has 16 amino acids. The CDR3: CASSGPGRGGGNIQYF. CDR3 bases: TGTGCCAGCAGCGGTCCCGGGCGCGGGGGCGGTAACATTCAGTACTTC.